The next 28 T cell receptor beta chains were all read from a single sample in a study of control samples from healthy donors and cancer patients. Assay used: immunoSEQ multiplex PCR; TCRdb lists only in-frame clones, some missing. This sample carries over 65,000 clones, approximately 88% of them seen once, and the ten largest clones take about 9.5%. The source material was PBMCs. These TCRs come from a woman in her 50s with colorectal cancer.

The chain recombines TRBV7-3 with TRBJ2-3, with 7 bases fitting TRBD2. V lost 0 bases, J lost 5 bases, and 5 bases stayed unmatched. Germline values: CDR1 SGHTA, CDR2 FQGTGA. This CDR3 has 15 residues. CDR3 coding DNA: TGTGCCAGCAGCTTAACGAGGGAGGGAAAAGATACGCAGTATTTT. This gives the protein CASSLTREGKDTQYF.

CDR3 coding DNA: TGTGCCAGCAGCTTGGGGACAGGGAGGTACTCTGGGGCCAACGTCCTGACTTTC. The encoded protein is CASSLGTGRYSGANVLTF. V is TRBV5-4 and J is TRBJ2-6, with 8 bases identical to TRBD1. The V and J ends lost 0 bases and 0 bases, in that order; junction bases with no gene match: 5. The CDR3 is 18 amino acids. The germline V gene has CDR1 SGHNT and CDR2 YYREEE (reference sequence).

The chain uses TRBV15 and TRBJ2-5; unclear D gene. Trimming stripped 2 bases from V and 6 bases from J, with 7 bases between. CDR1 is LNHNV, CDR2 YYDKDF, per germline (reference sequence). The CDR3 has 12 residues. DNA of the CDR3: TGTGCCACCAGCAGATTAAGGAAGACCCAGTACTTC. It is translated as CATSRLRKTQYF.

V and J are TRBV29-1 and TRBJ1-4; no definite D call. Germline V CDR1 and CDR2: SQVTM, ANQGSEA. V was cut by 6 bases and J by 7 bases, with 15 bases left in between. The CDR3 length is 13 residues. The CDR3 DNA is TGCAGCGTGTGGCCCAATACGGGTGAAAAACTGTTTTTT. Translation gives CSVWPNTGEKLFF.

This chain joins TRBV19 and TRBJ1-6; maybe TRBD1 (5 bases). V was cut by 4 bases and J by 7 bases, with 11 bases left in between. CDR3 size: 14 residues. CDR1 is LNHDA, CDR2 SQIVND, per germline (reference sequence). CDR3 nucleotide sequence: TGTGCCAGTAGTAACCAGGGAGAGAATTCACCCCTCCACTTT. Protein product: CASSNQGENSPLHF.

The rearrangement uses TRBV5-4 and TRBJ2-2; the D gene could be TRBD1 or TRBD2 (5 bases each). V lost 0 bases, J lost 4 bases, and 16 bases lay in between. This CDR3 comprises 17 residues. In germline, CDR1 is SGHNT, CDR2 YYREEE (reference sequence). As DNA, the CDR3 is TGTGCCAGCAGCTTGGCTAGAATGGGGGTTAGCACCGGGGAGCTGTTTTTT. Encoded protein: CASSLARMGVSTGELFF.

The chain recombines TRBV7-2 with TRBJ1-5; 7 bases line up with TRBD1. The junction had 6 bases not matched to a gene; V was cut back by 1 base and J by 6 bases. The CDR3 totals 15 residues. From germline, CDR1 is SGHTA and CDR2 FQGNSA. CDR3 bases: TGTGCCAGCAGCTTAGAGGGGGCAGGGAGTCAGCCCCAGCATTTT. Translation: CASSLEGAGSQPQHF.

The chain employs TRBV2 and TRBJ2-7; 12 nucleotides match TRBD2. With V trimmed by 6 bases and J by 2 bases, 20 bases remained unmatched. CDR1 SNHLY and CDR2 FYNNEI come from the germline V gene. There are 20 residues in the CDR3. As DNA, the CDR3 is TGTGCCAGCAGGACGCCTGCGCGGACTAGCGGGGTCTTAGACGCCTACGAGCAGTACGTC. This codes for CASRTPARTSGVLDAYEQYV.

The chain recombines TRBV20-1 with TRBJ1-2, with no clear D. Germline CDR1 reads DFQATT; CDR2 reads SNEGSKA (reference sequence). V was clipped by 0 bases and J by 4 bases, with 3 bases between them. The CDR3 is made up of 11 amino acids. CDR3 sequence: CSARESYGYTF. The DNA of the CDR3 is TGCAGTGCTAGAGAGTCCTATGGCTACACCTTC.

This clone was counted between two and nine times. The chain combines TRBV28 with TRBJ2-7; possible D gene TRBD1, 5 bases. Germline lookup yields CDR1 MDHEN and CDR2 SYDVKM. The CDR3 has 14 residues. V lost 1 base and J 0 bases, leaving 7 bases between the germline ends. CDR3 in amino acids: CASSLYRRSYEQYV. The CDR3 nucleotides are TGTGCCAGCAGTTTATACAGGCGCTCCTACGAGCAGTACGTC.

This sequence joins TRBV5-6 and TRBJ1-3; D ambiguous. The CDR3 is made up of 13 amino acids. The ends were cut back, 5 bases at V and 0 bases at J, with 6 bases in the middle. The germline gives CDR1 SGHDT, CDR2 YYEEEE. Here the CDR3 reads CASSRTSGNTIYF. DNA for the CDR3: TGTGCCAGCAGTCGGACCTCTGGAAACACCATATATTTT. Looking up the rest from reference TRBV5-6 and TRBJ1-3 gives the full variable domain: DAGVTQSPTHLIKTRGQQVTLRCSPKSGHDTVSWYQQALGQGPQFIFQYYEEEERQRGNFPDRFSGHQFPNYSSELNVNALLLGDSALYLCASSRTSGNTIYFGEGSWLTVV.

The chain recombines TRBV5-1 with TRBJ2-5, with a possible D match to TRBD2 (7 bases). This CDR3 has 15 residues. Trimming stripped 4 bases from V and 5 bases from J, with 18 bases between. In germline, CDR1 is SGHRS, CDR2 YFSETQ. In nucleotides, the CDR3 is TGCGCCAGCAGCCCCCAAGCAGGGGAGGGGGAGACCCAGTACTTC. Encoded protein: CASSPQAGEGETQYF. The whole variable domain, remainder taken from reference TRBV5-1 and TRBJ2-5, is KAGVTQTPRYLIKTRGQQVTLSCSPISGHRSVSWYQQTPGQGLQFLFEYFSETQRNKGNFPGRFSGRQFSNSRSEMNVSTLELGDSALYLCASSPQAGEGETQYFGPGTRLLVL.

This clone was seen once. This rearrangement joins TRBV12-5 to TRBJ1-2; D remains ambiguous. The CDR3 extends over 11 amino acids. Germline V CDR1 and CDR2: LGHNT, FRNRAP. With 1 base removed from V and 4 bases from J, the gap between germline ends came to 1 base. The CDR3 reads CASGLGYGYTF. The CDR3 DNA reads TGTGCTAGTGGTTTGGGCTATGGCTACACCTTC.

The chain joins TRBV19 to TRBJ2-3; 9 bases align to TRBD1. CDR1 is LNHDA and CDR2 is SQIVND in the germline V gene (reference sequence). Germline trimming cut 5 bases from V and 3 bases from J; bases unmatched to any gene: 9. This CDR3 comprises 16 residues. CDR3 in amino acids: CASSPGGTGWTDTQYF. Written as DNA, the CDR3 is TGTGCCAGTAGTCCCGGGGGGACAGGGTGGACAGATACGCAGTATTTT.

The chain has TRBV18 and TRBJ2-1, with 9 positions matching TRBD2. CDR1 is KGHSH, CDR2 LQKENI, per germline. Unmatched junction bases numbered 6, after V lost 5 bases and J lost 4 bases. The CDR3 spans 15 residues. This chain's CDR3 is CASSSRGGGYNEQFF. CDR3 coding DNA: TGTGCCAGCTCATCGCGGGGGGGAGGATACAATGAGCAGTTCTTC.

The gene calls are TRBV5-1 and TRBJ1-3; 8 bases map to TRBD1. This CDR3 has 15 amino acids. V dropped 4 bases and J dropped 2; count of bases not matched to a gene: 5. Germline CDR1 SGHRS, CDR2 YFSETQ. In DNA, the CDR3 is TGCGCCAGCAGCGTCGACAGGGGACCTGGAAACACCATATATTTT. Encoded protein: CASSVDRGPGNTIYF.

This sequence joins TRBV11-3 and TRBJ1-6, with D unresolved. With 5 bases removed from V and 0 bases from J, the gap between germline ends came to 8 bases. Germline V gives CDR1 SGHNT, CDR2 YENEEA. CDR3 size: 15 residues. The DNA for the CDR3 is TGTGCCAGCAGCGAGGGTGGCTCCTATAATTCACCCCTCCACTTT. It encodes CASSEGGSYNSPLHF. The full variable domain, its missing parts supplied by reference TRBV11-3 and TRBJ1-6, is EAGVVQSPRYKIIEKKQPVAFWCNPISGHNTLYWYLQNLGQGPELLIRYENEEAVDDSQLPKDRFSAERLKGVDSTLKIQPAELGDSAVYLCASSEGGSYNSPLHFGNGTRLTVT.

In DNA form, the CDR3 reads TGCGCCAGCAGCACTATGGACAGGGAAAGCACTGAAGCTTTCTTT. Translation gives CASSTMDRESTEAFF. The gene calls are TRBV5-1 and TRBJ1-1; 8 positions match TRBD1. Trimming took 4 bases from V and 4 from J; bases not matched to a gene: 9. The V gene's germline CDR1 is SGHRS and CDR2 YFSETQ. CDR3 length: 15 residues.

This rearrangement joins TRBV7-9 to TRBJ2-3; 7 bases are shared with TRBD2. Trimming at V came to 5 bases and at J to 2 bases, leaving 16 bases not matched to a gene. The CDR3 is 18 residues long. Germline V CDR1 and CDR2: SEHNR, FQNEAQ (reference sequence). CDR3 DNA sequence: TGTGCCAGCAGCGCCGTCTATGGCAGGCTAGCGGCCACAGATACGCAGTATTTT. The encoded protein is CASSAVYGRLAATDTQYF.

The gene calls are TRBV7-2 and TRBJ2-3; TRBD2 matches at 12 bases. J was trimmed by 0 bases and V by 5 bases; bases with no gene match: 9. The V gene's germline CDR1 is SGHTA and CDR2 FQGNSA. CDR3 size: 18 residues. The CDR3 is CASSNMRTSGASTDTQYF. The CDR3 DNA follows: TGTGCCAGCAGCAATATGAGGACTAGCGGGGCGAGCACAGATACGCAGTATTTT.

V and J are TRBV24-1 and TRBJ1-1; D may be TRBD1 (5 bases). Germline V gene lookup returns CDR1 KGHDR and CDR2 SFDVKD. There are 13 residues in the CDR3. V gave up 7 bases and J gave up 6 bases, with 14 bases separating them. The CDR3 region has the DNA TGTGCCACCAGGGAAACAGGACTACCTGAAGCTTTCTTT. Translation gives CATRETGLPEAFF.

This rearrangement joins TRBV7-2 to TRBJ2-4; D might be TRBD1 (7 bases). Germline CDR1 is SGHTA and CDR2 is FQGNSA. The CDR3 contains 15 residues. V lost 8 bases to trimming and J lost 0 bases, with 14 bases between them. CDR3 amino acids: CASSPGGLAKNIQYF. As DNA, the CDR3 is TGTGCCAGCTCCCCAGGGGGGCTAGCCAAAAACATTCAGTACTTC.

CDR3 amino acids: CASSLGGQGFGYTF. CDR3 DNA sequence: TGTGCCAGCAGCTTAGGGGGACAGGGTTTCGGCTACACCTTC. The chain recombines TRBV7-9 with TRBJ1-2; 9 bases match TRBD1. The germline gives CDR1 SEHNR, CDR2 FQNEAQ (reference sequence). Trimming took 1 base from V and 8 from J; bases not matched to a gene: 5. This CDR3 spans 14 amino acids.

CDR3: CAWSRGNYGYTF. In DNA, the CDR3 is TGTGCCTGGAGCAGGGGTAACTATGGCTACACCTTC. The chain joins TRBV30 to TRBJ1-2; D possibly corresponds to TRBD1 (6 bases). V lost 3 bases to trimming and J lost 1 base, with 6 bases between them. This CDR3 has 12 amino acids. Germline V gene lookup returns CDR1 GTSNPN and CDR2 SVGIG (reference sequence).

This rearrangement joins TRBV5-1 to TRBJ2-5; D gene unclear. Trimming left V 6 bases short and J 1 base short, with 16 bases between. The CDR3 covers 15 residues. CDR1 and CDR2 from the germline V gene are SGHRS and YFSETQ. As DNA, the CDR3 is TGCGCCAGCACTCGGCGCGGTCTATTCCAAGAGACCCAGTACTTC. This encodes CASTRRGLFQETQYF.

The genes are TRBV7-9 and TRBJ2-2, with 8 bases that match TRBD1. The germline V gene has CDR1 SEHNR and CDR2 FQNEAQ (reference sequence). CDR3 length: 14 amino acids. Germline trimming cut 6 bases from V and 4 bases from J; bases unmatched to any gene: 4. CDR3 nucleotide sequence: TGTGCCAGCAGGGAAACAGGGGGCACCGGGGAGCTGTTTTTT. Amino acid sequence: CASRETGGTGELFF.

This chain uses TRBV30 with TRBJ1-3, with 7 bases matching TRBD1. V was clipped by 5 bases and J by 0 bases; unmatched bases: 10. Germline CDR1 reads GTSNPN; CDR2 reads SVGIG (reference sequence). The CDR3 is 16 residues long. The CDR3 loop is CAWGGDSSSSGNTIYF. The CDR3 DNA follows: TGTGCCTGGGGGGGGGACAGCTCTTCCTCTGGAAACACCATATATTTT. Supplemented by reference TRBV30 and TRBJ1-3, the full variable domain reads SQTIHQWPATLVQPVGSPLSLECTVEGTSNPNLYWYRQAAGRGLQLLFYSVGIGQISSEVPQNLSASRPQDRQFILSSKKLLLSDSGFYLCAWGGDSSSSGNTIYFGEGSWLTVV.

V and J are TRBV19 and TRBJ2-5; D gene unclear. Germline loops: CDR1 LNHDA, CDR2 SQIVND (reference sequence). With 2 bases removed from V and 4 bases from J, the gap between germline ends came to 8 bases. The CDR3 loop spans 13 amino acids. The chain's CDR3 is CASSITAAETQYF. In DNA form, the CDR3 reads TGTGCCAGTAGTATAACGGCGGCAGAGACCCAGTACTTC.